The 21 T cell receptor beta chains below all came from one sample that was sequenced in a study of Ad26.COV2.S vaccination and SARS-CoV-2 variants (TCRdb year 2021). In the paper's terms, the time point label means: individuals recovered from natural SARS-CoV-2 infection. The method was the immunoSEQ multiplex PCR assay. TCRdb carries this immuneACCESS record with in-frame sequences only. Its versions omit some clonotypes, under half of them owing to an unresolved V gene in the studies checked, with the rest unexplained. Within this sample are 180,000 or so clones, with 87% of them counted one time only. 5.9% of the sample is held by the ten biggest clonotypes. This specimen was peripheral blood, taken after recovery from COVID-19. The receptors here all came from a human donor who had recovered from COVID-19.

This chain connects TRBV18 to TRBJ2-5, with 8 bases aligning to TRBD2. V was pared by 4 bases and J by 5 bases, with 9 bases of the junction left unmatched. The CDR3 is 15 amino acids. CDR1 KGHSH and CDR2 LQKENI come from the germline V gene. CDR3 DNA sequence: TGTGCCAGCTCACGAACTAGGACTAGCTGGGAGACCCAGTACTTC. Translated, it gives CASSRTRTSWETQYF.

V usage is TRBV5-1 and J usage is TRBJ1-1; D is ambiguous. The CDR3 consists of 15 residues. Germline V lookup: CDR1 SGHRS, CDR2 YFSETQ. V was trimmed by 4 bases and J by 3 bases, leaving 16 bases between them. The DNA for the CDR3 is TGCGCCAGCAGCCCCCGAACACGAGTAGACACTGAAGCTTTCTTT. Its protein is CASSPRTRVDTEAFF. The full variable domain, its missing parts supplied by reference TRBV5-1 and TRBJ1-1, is KAGVTQTPRYLIKTRGQQVTLSCSPISGHRSVSWYQQTPGQGLQFLFEYFSETQRNKGNFPGRFSGRQFSNSRSEMNVSTLELGDSALYLCASSPRTRVDTEAFFGQGTRLTVV.

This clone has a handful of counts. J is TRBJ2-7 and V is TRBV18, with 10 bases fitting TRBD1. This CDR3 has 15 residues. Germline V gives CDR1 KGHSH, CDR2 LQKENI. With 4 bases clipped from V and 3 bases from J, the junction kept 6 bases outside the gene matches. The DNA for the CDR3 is TGTGCCAGCTCACTGGGACAGGGGCTTTTCTACGAGCAGTACTTC. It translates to CASSLGQGLFYEQYF.

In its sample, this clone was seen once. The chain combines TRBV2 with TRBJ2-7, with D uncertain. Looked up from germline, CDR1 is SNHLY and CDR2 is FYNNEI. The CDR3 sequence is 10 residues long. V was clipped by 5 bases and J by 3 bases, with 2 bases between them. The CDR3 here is CASSLYEQYF. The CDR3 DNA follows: TGTGCCAGCAGTCTCTACGAGCAGTACTTC.

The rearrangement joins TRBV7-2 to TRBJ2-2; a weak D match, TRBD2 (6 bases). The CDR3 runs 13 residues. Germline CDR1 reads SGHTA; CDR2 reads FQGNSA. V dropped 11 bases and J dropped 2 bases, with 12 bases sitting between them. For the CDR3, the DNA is TGTGCCTCAGGGACTTTTAACACCGGGGAGCTGTTTTTT. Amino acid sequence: CASGTFNTGELFF.

CDR3 region: CASFPFSDRYGYTF. In DNA, the CDR3 is TGTGCCAGCTTCCCCTTTTCCGACCGCTATGGCTACACCTTC. The chain combines TRBV5-6 with TRBJ1-2; D is unclear. The germline gives CDR1 SGHDT, CDR2 YYEEEE. The CDR3 is 14 residues long. V lost 7 bases to trimming and J lost 4 bases, with 17 bases between them.

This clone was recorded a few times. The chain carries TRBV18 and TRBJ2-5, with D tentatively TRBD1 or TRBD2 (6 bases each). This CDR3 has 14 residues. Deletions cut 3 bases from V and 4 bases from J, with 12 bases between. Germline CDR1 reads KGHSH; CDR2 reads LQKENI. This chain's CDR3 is CASSPPGAGETQYF. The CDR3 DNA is TGTGCCAGCTCACCTCCGGGGGCGGGAGAGACCCAGTACTTC.

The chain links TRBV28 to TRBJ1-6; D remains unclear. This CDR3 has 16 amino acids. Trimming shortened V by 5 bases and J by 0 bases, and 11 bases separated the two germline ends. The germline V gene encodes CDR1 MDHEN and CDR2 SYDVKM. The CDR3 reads CASSPDPGSYNSPLHF. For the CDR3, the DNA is TGTGCCAGCAGTCCCGACCCGGGCTCCTATAATTCACCCCTCCACTTT.

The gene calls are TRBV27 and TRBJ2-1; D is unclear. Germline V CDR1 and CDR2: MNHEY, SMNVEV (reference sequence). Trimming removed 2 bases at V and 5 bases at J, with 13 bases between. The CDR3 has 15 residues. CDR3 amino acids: CASSLTGLSHNEQFF. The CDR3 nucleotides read TGTGCCAGCAGTTTAACCGGTCTTTCCCACAATGAGCAGTTCTTC.

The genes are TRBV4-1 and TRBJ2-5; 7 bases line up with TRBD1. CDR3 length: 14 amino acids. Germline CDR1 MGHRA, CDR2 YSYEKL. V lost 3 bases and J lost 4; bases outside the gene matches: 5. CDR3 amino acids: CASSQTGSLETQYF. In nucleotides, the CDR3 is TGCGCCAGCAGCCAGACAGGGTCGTTAGAGACCCAGTACTTC.

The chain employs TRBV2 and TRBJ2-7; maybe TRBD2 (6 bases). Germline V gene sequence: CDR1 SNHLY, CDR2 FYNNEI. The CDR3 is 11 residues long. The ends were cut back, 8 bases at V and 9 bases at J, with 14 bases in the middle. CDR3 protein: CASGDSPWQYF. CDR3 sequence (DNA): TGTGCCAGCGGGGACTCCCCCTGGCAGTACTTC.

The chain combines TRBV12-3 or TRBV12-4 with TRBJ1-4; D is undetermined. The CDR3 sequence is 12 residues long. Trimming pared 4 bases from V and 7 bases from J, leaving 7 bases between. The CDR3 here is CASSYMGEKLFF. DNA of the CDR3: TGTGCCAGCAGTTATATGGGTGAAAAACTGTTTTTT.

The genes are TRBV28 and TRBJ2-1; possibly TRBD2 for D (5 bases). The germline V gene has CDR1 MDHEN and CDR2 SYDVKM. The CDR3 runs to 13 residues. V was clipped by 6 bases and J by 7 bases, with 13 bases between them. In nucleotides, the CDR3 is TGTGCCAGCAGCGGCCCCCGGGGAAATGAGCAGTTCTTC. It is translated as CASSGPRGNEQFF.

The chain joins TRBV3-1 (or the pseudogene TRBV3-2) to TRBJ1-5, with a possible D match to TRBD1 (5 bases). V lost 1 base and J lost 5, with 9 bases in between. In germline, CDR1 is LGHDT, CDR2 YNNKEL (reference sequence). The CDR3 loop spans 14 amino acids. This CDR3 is CASSQAGGHQPQHF. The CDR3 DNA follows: TGTGCCAGCAGCCAAGCGGGGGGACATCAGCCCCAGCATTTT.

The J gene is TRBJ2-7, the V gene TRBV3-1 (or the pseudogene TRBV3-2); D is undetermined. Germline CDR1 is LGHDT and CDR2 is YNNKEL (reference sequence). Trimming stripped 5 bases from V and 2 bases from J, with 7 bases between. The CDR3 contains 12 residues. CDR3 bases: TGTGCCAGCAGCTACGGGCCCTACGAGCAGTACTTC. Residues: CASSYGPYEQYF.

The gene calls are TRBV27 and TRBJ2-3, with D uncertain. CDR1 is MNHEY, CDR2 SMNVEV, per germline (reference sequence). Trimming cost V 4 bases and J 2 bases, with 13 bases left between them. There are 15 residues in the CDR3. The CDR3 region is CASSSPYSATDTQYF. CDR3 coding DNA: TGTGCCAGCAGTTCCCCTTACTCAGCCACAGATACGCAGTATTTT.

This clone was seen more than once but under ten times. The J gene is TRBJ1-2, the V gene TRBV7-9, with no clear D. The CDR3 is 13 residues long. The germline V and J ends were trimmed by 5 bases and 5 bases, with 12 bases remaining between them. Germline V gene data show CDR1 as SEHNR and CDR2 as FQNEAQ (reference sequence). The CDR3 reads CASSAPEWYGYTF. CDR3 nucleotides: TGTGCCAGCAGCGCCCCCGAGTGGTATGGCTACACCTTC.

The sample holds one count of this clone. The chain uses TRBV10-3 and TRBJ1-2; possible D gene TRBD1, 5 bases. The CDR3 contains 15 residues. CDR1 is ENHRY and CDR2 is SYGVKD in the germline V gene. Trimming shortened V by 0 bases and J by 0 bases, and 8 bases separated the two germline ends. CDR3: CAISESTGTNYGYTF. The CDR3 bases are TGTGCCATCAGTGAGTCTACAGGAACTAACTATGGCTACACCTTC.

The CDR3 reads CASSQEVLSGNTIYF. CDR3 DNA: TGTGCCAGCAGCCAAGAAGTCCTCTCTGGAAACACCATATATTTT. The rearrangement links TRBV3-1 (or the pseudogene TRBV3-2) to TRBJ1-3; D not resolved. The CDR3 is 15 residues long. The germline V gene encodes CDR1 LGHDT and CDR2 YNNKEL (reference sequence). The ends were cut back, 0 bases at V and 0 bases at J, with 6 bases in the middle.

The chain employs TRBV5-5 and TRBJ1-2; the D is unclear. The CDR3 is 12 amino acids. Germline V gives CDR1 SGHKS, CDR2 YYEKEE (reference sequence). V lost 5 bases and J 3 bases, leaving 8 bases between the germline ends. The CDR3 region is CASSPSYYGYTF. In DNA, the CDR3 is TGTGCCAGCAGTCCATCTTACTATGGCTACACCTTC.

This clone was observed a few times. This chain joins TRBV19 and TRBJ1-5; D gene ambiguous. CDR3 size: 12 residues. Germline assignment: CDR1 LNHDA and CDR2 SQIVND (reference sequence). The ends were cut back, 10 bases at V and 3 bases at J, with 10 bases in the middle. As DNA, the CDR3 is TGTGCCATCAGTCAGTCCAATCAGCCCCAGCATTTT. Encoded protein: CAISQSNQPQHF.